In this sample, the clone carrying this TCR beta chain turned up a few times. V was pared by 1 base and J by 5 bases, with 4 bases of the junction left unmatched. Germline V lookup: CDR1 SGHVS, CDR2 FNYEAQ. The CDR3 is 15 residues long. PCR employed 60 Vbeta and 13 Jbeta primers. Profiled with immunoSEQ multiplex PCR; TCRdb holds only in-frame clones, not every one. The table lists roughly 200,000 clones, 70% to 80% of them singletons. These data originate in a study of cytomegalovirus exposure and HLA in healthy donors. The receptor's source is a woman in her sixties in good health and CMV-seropositive. The V gene is TRBV7-6, the J gene TRBJ2-2, with TRBD1 identical over 7 bases. The sample taken for sequencing was PBMCs. The chain's CDR3 is CASSLGQGRTGELFF. CDR3 DNA: TGTGCCAGCAGCTTAGGACAGGGCCGAACCGGGGAGCTGTTTTTT.